This T cell receptor (beta chain) was obtained from a study of blood T cell repertoires in COVID-19. Clones were sequenced by immunoSEQ multiplex PCR, and TCRdb holds only the in-frame ones, with some missing. The data show 380,000 or so clones, with approximately 87% seen just once and about 1.5% held by the top ten. The sequenced sample consisted of PBMCs or T cells enriched from blood (not recorded which). The receptor comes from a man aged 25-45 years who had recovered from COVID-19.

The CDR3, as DNA: TGTGCCAGTAGTATGAAGTCGGCAGGTCCCTATGGCTACACCTTC. Its translation: CASSMKSAGPYGYTF. The rearrangement joins TRBV19 to TRBJ1-2; D is undetermined. In germline, CDR1 is LNHDA, CDR2 SQIVND (reference sequence). The CDR3 has 15 residues. V lost 3 bases and J lost 4, with 15 bases in between. Complete variable domain (other parts from reference TRBV19 and TRBJ1-2): DGGITQSPKYLFRKEGQNVTLSCEQNLNHDAMYWYRQDPGQGLRLIYYSQIVNDFQKGDIAEGYSVSREKKESFPLTVTSAQKNPTAFYLCASSMKSAGPYGYTFGSGTRLTVV.